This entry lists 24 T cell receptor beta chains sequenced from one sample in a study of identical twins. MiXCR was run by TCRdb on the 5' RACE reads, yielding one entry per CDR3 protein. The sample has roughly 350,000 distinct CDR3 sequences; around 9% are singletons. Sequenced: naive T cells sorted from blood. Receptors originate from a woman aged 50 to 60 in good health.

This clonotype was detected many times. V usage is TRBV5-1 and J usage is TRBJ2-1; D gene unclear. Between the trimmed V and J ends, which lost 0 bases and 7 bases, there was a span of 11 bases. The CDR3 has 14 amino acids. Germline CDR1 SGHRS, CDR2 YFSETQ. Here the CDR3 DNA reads TGCGCCAGCAGCTTGGGGCTAGAGCTTAATGAGCAGTTCTTC. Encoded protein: CASSLGLELNEQFF. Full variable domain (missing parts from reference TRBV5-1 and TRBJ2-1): KAGVTQTPRYLIKTRGQQVTLSCSPISGHRSVSWYQQTPGQGLQFLFEYFSETQRNKGNFPGRFSGRQFSNSRSEMNVSTLELGDSALYLCASSLGLELNEQFFGPGTRLTVL.

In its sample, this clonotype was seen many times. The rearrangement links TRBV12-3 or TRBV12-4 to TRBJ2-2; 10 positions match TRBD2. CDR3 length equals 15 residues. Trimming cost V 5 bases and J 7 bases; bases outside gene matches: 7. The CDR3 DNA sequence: TGTGCCAGCAGTCCGCTAGCGGGAGATCACGGGGAGCTGTTTTTT. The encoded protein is CASSPLAGDHGELFF.

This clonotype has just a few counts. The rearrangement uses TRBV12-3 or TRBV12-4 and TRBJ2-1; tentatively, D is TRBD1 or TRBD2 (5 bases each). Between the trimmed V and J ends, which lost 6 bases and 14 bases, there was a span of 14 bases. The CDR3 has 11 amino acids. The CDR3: CASRGTRDEFF. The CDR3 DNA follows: TGTGCCAGCAGGGGGACCAGGGATGAGTTCTTC.

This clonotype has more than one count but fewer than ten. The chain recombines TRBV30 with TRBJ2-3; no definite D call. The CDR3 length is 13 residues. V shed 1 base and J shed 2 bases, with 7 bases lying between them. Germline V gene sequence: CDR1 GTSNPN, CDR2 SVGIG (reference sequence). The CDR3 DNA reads TGTGCCTGGAGTGAAGGATTCACAGATACGCAGTATTTT. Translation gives CAWSEGFTDTQYF.

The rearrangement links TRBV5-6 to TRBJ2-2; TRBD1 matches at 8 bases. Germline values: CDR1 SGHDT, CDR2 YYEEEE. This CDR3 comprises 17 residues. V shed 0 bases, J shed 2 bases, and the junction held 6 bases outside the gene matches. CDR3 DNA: TGTGCCAGCAGCTTGGATTCCAGGGGGCAAAACACCGGGGAGCTGTTTTTT. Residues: CASSLDSRGQNTGELFF.

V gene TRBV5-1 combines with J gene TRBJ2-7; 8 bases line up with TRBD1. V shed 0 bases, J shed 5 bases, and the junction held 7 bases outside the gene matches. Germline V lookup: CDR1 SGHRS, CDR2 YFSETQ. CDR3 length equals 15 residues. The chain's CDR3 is CASSLDGTGVNEQYF. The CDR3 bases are TGCGCCAGCAGCTTGGACGGGACAGGCGTGAACGAGCAGTACTTC. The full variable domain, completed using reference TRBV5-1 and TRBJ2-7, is KAGVTQTPRYLIKTRGQQVTLSCSPISGHRSVSWYQQTPGQGLQFLFEYFSETQRNKGNFPGRFSGRQFSNSRSEMNVSTLELGDSALYLCASSLDGTGVNEQYFGPGTRLTVT.

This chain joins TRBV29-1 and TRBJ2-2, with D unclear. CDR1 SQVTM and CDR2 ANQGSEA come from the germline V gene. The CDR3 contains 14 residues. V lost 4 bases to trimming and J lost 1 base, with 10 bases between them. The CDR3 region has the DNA TGCAGCGTTGTGGGCCGGCAGAACACCGGGGAGCTGTTTTTT. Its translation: CSVVGRQNTGELFF.

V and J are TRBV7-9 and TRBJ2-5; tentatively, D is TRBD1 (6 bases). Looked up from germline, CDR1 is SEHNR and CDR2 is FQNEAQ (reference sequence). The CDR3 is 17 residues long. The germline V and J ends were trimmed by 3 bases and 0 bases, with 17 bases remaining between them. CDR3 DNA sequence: TGTGCCAGCAGCTTCGTAACAGGGTCGTGGGACCAAGAGACCCAGTACTTC. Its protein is CASSFVTGSWDQETQYF.

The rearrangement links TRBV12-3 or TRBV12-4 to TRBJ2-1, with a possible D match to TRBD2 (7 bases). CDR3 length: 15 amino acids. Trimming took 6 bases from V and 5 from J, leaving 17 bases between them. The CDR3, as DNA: TGTGCCAGCAGACAGGGCGGGAGCGAAAACAATGAGCAGTTCTTC. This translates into CASRQGGSENNEQFF.

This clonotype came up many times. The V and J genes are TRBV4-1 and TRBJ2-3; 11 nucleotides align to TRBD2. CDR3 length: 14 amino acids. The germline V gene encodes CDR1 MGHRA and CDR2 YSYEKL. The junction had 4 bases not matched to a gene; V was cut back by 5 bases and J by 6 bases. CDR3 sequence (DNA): TGCGCCAGCAGCTTAACTAGCGGGAGCGATACGCAGTATTTT. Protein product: CASSLTSGSDTQYF.

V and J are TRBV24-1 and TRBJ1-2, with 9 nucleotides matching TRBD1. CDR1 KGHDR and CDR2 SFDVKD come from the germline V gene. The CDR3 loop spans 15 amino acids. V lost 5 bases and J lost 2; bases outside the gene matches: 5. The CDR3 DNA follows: TGTGCCACCAGTGGGGAGACAGGGGGGAACTATGGCTACACCTTC. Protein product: CATSGETGGNYGYTF.

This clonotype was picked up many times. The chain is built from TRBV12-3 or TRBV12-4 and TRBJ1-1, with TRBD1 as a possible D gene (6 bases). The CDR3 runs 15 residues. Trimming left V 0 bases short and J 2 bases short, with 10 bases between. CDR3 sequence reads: CASSLARTENTEAFF. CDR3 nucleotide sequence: TGTGCCAGCAGTTTAGCTCGGACAGAAAACACTGAAGCTTTCTTT.

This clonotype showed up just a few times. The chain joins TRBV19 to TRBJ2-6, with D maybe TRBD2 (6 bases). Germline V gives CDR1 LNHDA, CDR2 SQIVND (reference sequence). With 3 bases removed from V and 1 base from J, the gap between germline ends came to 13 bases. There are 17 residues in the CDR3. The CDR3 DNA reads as TGTGCCAGTAGTATGAGAGTCGGGGGTTCTGGGGCCAACGTCCTGACTTTC. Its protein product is CASSMRVGGSGANVLTF.

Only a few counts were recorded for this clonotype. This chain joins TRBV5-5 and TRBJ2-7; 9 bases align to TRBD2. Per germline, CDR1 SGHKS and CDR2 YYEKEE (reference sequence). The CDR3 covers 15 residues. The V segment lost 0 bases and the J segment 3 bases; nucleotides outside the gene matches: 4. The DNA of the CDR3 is TGTGCCAGCAGCTTGGGACCTAGCGGGAACTACGAGCAGTACGTC. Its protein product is CASSLGPSGNYEQYV.

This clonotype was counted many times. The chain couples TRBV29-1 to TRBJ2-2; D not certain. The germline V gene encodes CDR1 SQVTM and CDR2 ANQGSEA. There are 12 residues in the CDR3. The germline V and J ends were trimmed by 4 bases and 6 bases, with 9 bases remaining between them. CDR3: CSVGAFSGELFF. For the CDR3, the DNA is TGCAGCGTTGGGGCGTTTTCCGGGGAGCTGTTTTTT.

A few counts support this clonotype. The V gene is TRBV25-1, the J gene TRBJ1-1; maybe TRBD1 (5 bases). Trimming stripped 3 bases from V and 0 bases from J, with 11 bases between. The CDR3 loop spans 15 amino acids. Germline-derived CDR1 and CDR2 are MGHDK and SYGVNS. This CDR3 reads CASSDGWGLNTEAFF. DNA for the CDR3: TGTGCCAGCAGTGACGGGTGGGGGTTGAACACTGAAGCTTTCTTT.

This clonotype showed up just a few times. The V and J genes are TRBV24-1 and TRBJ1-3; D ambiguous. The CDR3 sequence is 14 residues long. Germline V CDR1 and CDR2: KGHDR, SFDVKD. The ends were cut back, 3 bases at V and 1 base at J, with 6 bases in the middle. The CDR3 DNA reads TGTGCCACCAGTGATACAGCGTCTGGAAACACCATATATTTT. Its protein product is CATSDTASGNTIYF.

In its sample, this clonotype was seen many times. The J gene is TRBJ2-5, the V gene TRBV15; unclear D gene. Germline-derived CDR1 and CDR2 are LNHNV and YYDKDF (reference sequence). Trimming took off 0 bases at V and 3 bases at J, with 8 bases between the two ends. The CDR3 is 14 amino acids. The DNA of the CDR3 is TGTGCCACCAGCAGAGATGGTCTAAAAGAGACCCAGTACTTC. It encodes CATSRDGLKETQYF.

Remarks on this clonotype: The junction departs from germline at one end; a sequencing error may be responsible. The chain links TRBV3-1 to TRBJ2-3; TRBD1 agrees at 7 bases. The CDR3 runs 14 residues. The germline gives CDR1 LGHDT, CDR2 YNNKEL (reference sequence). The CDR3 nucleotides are TGTGCCAGCAGCCAATTGAGAACCGGGACAGTCTTGAATTTT. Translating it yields CASSQLRTGTVLNF.

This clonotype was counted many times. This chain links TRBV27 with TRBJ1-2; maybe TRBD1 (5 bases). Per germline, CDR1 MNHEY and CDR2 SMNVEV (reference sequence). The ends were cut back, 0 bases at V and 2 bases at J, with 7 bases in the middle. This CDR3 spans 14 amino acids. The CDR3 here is CASSLSAGNYGYTF. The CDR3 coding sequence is TGTGCCAGCAGTTTATCTGCAGGGAACTATGGCTACACCTTC.

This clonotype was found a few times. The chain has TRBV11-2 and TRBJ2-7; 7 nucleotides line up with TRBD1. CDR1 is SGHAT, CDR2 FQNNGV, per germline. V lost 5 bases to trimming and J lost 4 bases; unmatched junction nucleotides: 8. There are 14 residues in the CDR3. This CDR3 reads CASSPTGAEYEQYV. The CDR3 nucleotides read TGTGCCAGCAGCCCCACAGGGGCCGAGTACGAGCAGTACGTC.

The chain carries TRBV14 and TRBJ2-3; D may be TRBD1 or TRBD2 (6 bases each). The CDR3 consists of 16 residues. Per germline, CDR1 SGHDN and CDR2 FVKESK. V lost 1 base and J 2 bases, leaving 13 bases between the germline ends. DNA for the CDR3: TGTGCCAGCAGCCAAGTACCCGGGGGCCCCACAGATACGCAGTATTTT. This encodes CASSQVPGGPTDTQYF.

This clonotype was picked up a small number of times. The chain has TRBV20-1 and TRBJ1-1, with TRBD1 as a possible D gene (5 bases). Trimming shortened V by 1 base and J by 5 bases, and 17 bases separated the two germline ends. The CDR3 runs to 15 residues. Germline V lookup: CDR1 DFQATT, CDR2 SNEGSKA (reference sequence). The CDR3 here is CSARVPSGEGTEAFF. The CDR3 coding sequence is TGCAGTGCTAGAGTTCCTTCGGGGGAGGGAACTGAAGCTTTCTTT.

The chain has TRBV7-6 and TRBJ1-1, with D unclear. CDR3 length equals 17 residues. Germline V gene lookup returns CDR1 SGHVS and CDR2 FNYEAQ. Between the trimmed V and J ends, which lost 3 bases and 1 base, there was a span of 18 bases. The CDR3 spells CASSFVFRQGPNTEAFF. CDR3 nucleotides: TGTGCCAGCAGCTTTGTTTTCCGCCAAGGCCCGAACACTGAAGCTTTCTTT.